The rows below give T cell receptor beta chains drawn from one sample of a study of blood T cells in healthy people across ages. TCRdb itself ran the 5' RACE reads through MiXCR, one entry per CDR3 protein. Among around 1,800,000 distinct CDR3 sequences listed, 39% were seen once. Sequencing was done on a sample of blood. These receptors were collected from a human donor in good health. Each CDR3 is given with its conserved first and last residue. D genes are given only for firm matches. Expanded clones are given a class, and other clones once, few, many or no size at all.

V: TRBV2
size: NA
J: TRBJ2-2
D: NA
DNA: TGTGCCAGCAAGGCAGGCAAAAACACCGGGGAGCTGTTTTTT
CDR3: CASKAGKNTGELFF

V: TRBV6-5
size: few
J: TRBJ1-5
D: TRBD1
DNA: TGTGCCAGCAGTTACTCGAGACAGGGTAATCAGCCCCAGCATTTT
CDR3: CASSYSRQGNQPQHF

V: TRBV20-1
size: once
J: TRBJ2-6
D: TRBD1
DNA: TGCAGTGCTAGAGACCGGAGACAGGGAACTGGGGCCAACGTCCTGACTTTC
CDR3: CSARDRRQGTGANVLTF

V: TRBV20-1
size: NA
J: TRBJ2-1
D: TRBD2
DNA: TGCAGTGCCTCGGGACTAGCGGCCTACAATGAGCAGTTCTTC
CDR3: CSASGLAAYNEQFF

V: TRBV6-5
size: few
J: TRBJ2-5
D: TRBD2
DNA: TGTGCCAGCAGACTGATGGGGGGGGTGGAGACCCAGTACTTC
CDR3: CASRLMGGVETQYF

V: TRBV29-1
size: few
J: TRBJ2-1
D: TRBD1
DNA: TGCAGCGTTGAAGGGGACAGGGGATCTGAGCAGTTCTTC
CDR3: CSVEGDRGSEQFF

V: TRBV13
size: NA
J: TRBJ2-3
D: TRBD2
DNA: TGTGCCAGCAGCTCCCTGACTAGCGGACCCACAGATACGCAGTATTTT
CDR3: CASSSLTSGPTDTQYF

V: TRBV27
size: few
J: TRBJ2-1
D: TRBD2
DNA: TGTGCCAGCAGTCCACTTAGACTAGCCCCCAATGAGCAGTTCTTC
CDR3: CASSPLRLAPNEQFF

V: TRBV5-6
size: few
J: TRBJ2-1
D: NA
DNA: TGTGCCAGCAGCTGGAGGATCAAAACCTATTACGATGAGCAGTTCTTC
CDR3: CASSWRIKTYYDEQFF

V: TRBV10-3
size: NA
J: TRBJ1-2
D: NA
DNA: TGTGCCATCAGTGAGTCCTGGACCGATAACTATGGCTACACCTTC
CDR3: CAISESWTDNYGYTF

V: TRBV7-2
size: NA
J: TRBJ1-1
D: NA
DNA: TGTGCCAGCAGCTTACTCAGGGGAGCGAACACTGAAGCTTTCTTT
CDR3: CASSLLRGANTEAFF

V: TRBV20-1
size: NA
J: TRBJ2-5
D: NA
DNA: TGCAGTGCAAAACAGGGAGGAATGGAGACCCAGTACTTC
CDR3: CSAKQGGMETQYF

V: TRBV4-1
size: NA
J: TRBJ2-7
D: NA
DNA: TGCGCCAGCAGCCAAGAAGGCGCAGCCGAGCAGTACTTC
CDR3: CASSQEGAAEQYF

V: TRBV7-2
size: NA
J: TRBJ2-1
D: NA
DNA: TGTGCCAGTCAATCCCCCCCTTCCCACAATGAGCAGTTCTTC
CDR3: CASQSPPSHNEQFF

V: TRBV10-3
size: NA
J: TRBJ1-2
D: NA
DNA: TGTGCCATCGCGCCGATGACTTTCTATGGCTACACCTTC
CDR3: CAIAPMTFYGYTF

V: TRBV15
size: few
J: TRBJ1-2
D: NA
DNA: TGTGCCACCAGCAGAGACCTGGGCTTACGGGGTGGCTACACCTTC
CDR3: CATSRDLGLRGGYTF